The 25 T cell receptor beta chains below come from one sample, sequenced in a study of response to subunit inactivated influenza vaccine. TCRdb re-called the RT-PCR reads with MiXCR, one entry per CDR3 protein. The sample carries about 830,000 distinct CDR3 sequences, about 18% recorded once. The sequencing here drew on PBMCs from blood, taken roughly 5 days after vaccination. All receptors derive from a man aged 45-65 years who received an inactivated influenza vaccine.

The chain is built from TRBV9 and TRBJ2-1; D may be TRBD1 (7 bases). This CDR3 region has 15 residues. Trimming took off 0 bases at V and 9 bases at J, with 16 bases between the two ends. CDR1 and CDR2 from the germline V gene are SGDLS and YYNGEE. The chain's CDR3 is CASSVAAGGGGEQFF. The DNA of the CDR3 is TGTGCCAGCAGCGTAGCGGCAGGAGGGGGCGGTGAGCAGTTCTTC.

The chain couples TRBV9 to TRBJ2-1; no clear D gene. Germline V lookup: CDR1 SGDLS, CDR2 YYNGEE. V gave up 2 bases and J gave up 5 bases, with 5 bases separating them. This CDR3 is built from 12 residues. Here the CDR3 DNA reads TGTGCCAGCAGCGTTAGCCACAATGAGCAGTTCTTC. Its protein product is CASSVSHNEQFF.

The CDR3 nucleotides read TGTGCCAGCAGCATCGGGACTAGCGACAAGGGGGTGCAGTTCTTC. This encodes CASSIGTSDKGVQFF. V usage is TRBV9 and J usage is TRBJ2-1, with 10 bases identical to TRBD2. CDR3 length: 15 residues. V dropped 4 bases and J dropped 12; count of bases not matched to a gene: 13. Germline values: CDR1 SGDLS, CDR2 YYNGEE.

This clonotype was seen a handful of times. The chain employs TRBV20-1 and TRBJ2-1, with 7 bases matching TRBD2. Per germline, CDR1 DFQATT and CDR2 SNEGSKA (reference sequence). The V segment lost 5 bases and the J segment 7 bases; nucleotides outside the gene matches: 11. CDR3 length equals 14 residues. The CDR3 DNA sequence: TGCAGTGCTTCTACTAGCGAACCGATGAATGAGCAGTTCTTC. This sequence encodes CSASTSEPMNEQFF.

The V and J genes are TRBV7-2 and TRBJ1-4; 7 bases match TRBD1. Germline V gives CDR1 SGHTA, CDR2 FQGNSA. There are 15 residues in the CDR3. J lost 7 bases, V lost 1 base, and 6 bases had no gene match. The CDR3 DNA sequence: TGTGCCAGCAGCTTAGACCGACAGGGCGGTGAAAAACTGTTTTTT. Its protein is CASSLDRQGGEKLFF.

This clonotype was found a few times. In DNA form, the CDR3 reads TGTGCCAGCAGCTTAATGTCCAGGGGCTACGAGCAGTACTTC. Translation: CASSLMSRGYEQYF. V is TRBV13 and J is TRBJ2-7; a weak D match, TRBD1 (6 bases). Looked up from germline, CDR1 is PRHDT and CDR2 is FYEKMQ (reference sequence). Trimming cost V 2 bases and J 3 bases, with 11 bases left between them. This CDR3 contains 14 residues.

V and J are TRBV20-1 and TRBJ2-4; the D is unclear. Trimming removed 6 bases at V and 7 bases at J, with 10 bases between. CDR3 length equals 11 residues. CDR1 is DFQATT, CDR2 SNEGSKA, per germline (reference sequence). CDR3 sequence reads: CSALHRNIQYF. The CDR3 bases are TGCAGTGCCCTACATCGGAACATTCAGTACTTC.

The chain links TRBV12-3 or TRBV12-4 to TRBJ1-2, with D tentatively TRBD1 (5 bases). The CDR3 covers 15 residues. The V gene lost 5 bases and the J gene lost 3 bases, with 16 bases spanning the gap. The CDR3 here is CASSPEGGGYYGYTF. The CDR3 bases are TGTGCCAGCAGTCCCGAAGGTGGGGGATACTATGGCTACACCTTC.

This clonotype has more than one count but fewer than ten. V gene TRBV12-3 or TRBV12-4 combines with J gene TRBJ2-4; D not certain. Trimming removed 3 bases from V and 0 bases from J, with 12 bases in between. The CDR3 covers 16 residues. The CDR3 here is CASSFGGGVAKNIQYF. The CDR3 nucleotides are TGTGCCAGCAGTTTTGGCGGTGGGGTAGCCAAAAACATTCAGTACTTC.

This clonotype was counted only a few times. The chain joins TRBV10-3 to TRBJ2-1; D may be TRBD1 (6 bases). The CDR3 contains 13 residues. Germline CDR1 is ENHRY and CDR2 is SYGVKD. Between the trimmed V and J ends, which lost 6 bases and 6 bases, there was a span of 12 bases. CDR3 bases: TGTGCCATCAGCCGGGACACTCCCAATGAGCAGTTCTTC. This gives the protein CAISRDTPNEQFF.

This rearrangement joins TRBV7-9 to TRBJ2-2, with D perhaps TRBD2 (6 bases). The germline CDR1 and CDR2 sequences are SEHNR and FQNEAQ (reference sequence). Trimming removed 6 bases at V and 7 bases at J, with 12 bases between. CDR3 size: 13 residues. This CDR3 reads CASSPGTGGELFF. In nucleotides, the CDR3 is TGTGCCAGCAGTCCCGGGACTGGCGGGGAGCTGTTTTTT.

This clonotype was seen a few times. The chain couples TRBV5-1 to TRBJ2-5; D unclear. There are 13 residues in the CDR3. CDR1 is SGHRS, CDR2 YFSETQ, per germline. The V end was cut by 4 bases, the J end by 4 bases, with 11 bases between. CDR3 DNA: TGCGCCAGCAGCCTCCTCCTAGGAGAGACCCAGTACTTC. This sequence encodes CASSLLLGETQYF.

This clonotype has more than one count but fewer than ten. V is TRBV4-1 and J is TRBJ2-3, with TRBD2 matching 9 bases. The V and J ends lost 6 bases and 6 bases, in that order; junction bases with no gene match: 10. The CDR3 runs 15 residues. Germline CDR1 MGHRA, CDR2 YSYEKL. CDR3 coding DNA: TGCGCCAGCAGTCATCCGGGACTAGCTTCGGATACGCAGTATTTT. It yields the protein CASSHPGLASDTQYF.

There are a few counts of this clonotype. The rearrangement uses TRBV9 and TRBJ1-6; 7 positions agree with TRBD1. There are 16 residues in the CDR3. The V gene's germline CDR1 is SGDLS and CDR2 YYNGEE. V gave up 2 bases and J gave up 8 bases; unmatched junction bases: 10. CDR3 nucleotides: TGTGCCAGCAGCGTCACAGGGGAGTTTGGGGATTCACCCCTCCACTTT. Translation: CASSVTGEFGDSPLHF. Full variable domain (outside the CDR3, taken from reference TRBV9 and TRBJ1-6): DSGVTQTPKHLITATGQRVTLRCSPRSGDLSVYWYQQSLDQGLQFLIQYYNGEERAKGNILERFSAQQFPDLHSELNLSSLELGDSALYFCASSVTGEFGDSPLHFGNGTRLTVT.

The chain employs TRBV4-2 and TRBJ2-3; TRBD2 agrees at 7 bases. V lost 1 base to trimming and J lost 0 bases; unmatched junction nucleotides: 4. Germline V gives CDR1 LGHNA, CDR2 YNFKEQ. This CDR3 comprises 16 residues. The CDR3 DNA reads as TGTGCCAGCAGCCAAGCCGGAGCGGGGAGCACAGATACGCAGTATTTT. Its translation: CASSQAGAGSTDTQYF.

The chain combines TRBV4-2 with TRBJ1-2, with D possibly TRBD1 on 5 matching bases. In germline, CDR1 is LGHNA, CDR2 YNFKEQ. This CDR3 has 14 residues. V lost 4 bases, J lost 4 bases, and 13 bases lay in between. Here the CDR3 DNA reads TGTGCCAGCAGCCCGATTGGGGGAGGCTATGGCTACACCTTC. This sequence encodes CASSPIGGGYGYTF.

In nucleotides, the CDR3 is TGCAGCGTTGAACGAGGATGGGCGGGCGCCTATGGCTACACCTTC. Protein: CSVERGWAGAYGYTF. This chain links TRBV29-1 with TRBJ1-2; no definite D call. The germline CDR1 and CDR2 sequences are SQVTM and ANQGSEA. The ends were cut back, 2 bases at V and 4 bases at J, with 17 bases in the middle. CDR3 size: 15 residues.

This clonotype came up a few times. The chain couples TRBV6-1 to TRBJ2-7; 9 bases are shared with TRBD1. Germline CDR1 MNHNS, CDR2 SASEGT. The ends lost 7 bases at V and 3 bases at J; junction bases unmatched: 7. This CDR3 spans 14 amino acids. The CDR3 here is CASTSGTGHYEQYF. In DNA form, the CDR3 reads TGTGCCAGCACCTCCGGGACAGGGCACTACGAGCAGTACTTC.

The chain couples TRBV30 to TRBJ1-1; D is perhaps TRBD1 (5 bases). The CDR3 has 14 residues. Germline CDR1 reads GTSNPN; CDR2 reads SVGIG (reference sequence). V gave up 4 bases and J gave up 0 bases, with 12 bases separating them. The CDR3 DNA sequence: TGTGCCTGGAACACAGGACCGATGAACACTGAAGCTTTCTTT. Translated: CAWNTGPMNTEAFF.

This clonotype has just a few counts. V is TRBV7-6 and J is TRBJ2-5; the D gene is possibly TRBD2 (6 bases). The V end lost 3 bases, the J end lost 4 bases, and 15 bases lay between the germline ends. There are 15 residues in the CDR3. Germline V gene lookup returns CDR1 SGHVS and CDR2 FNYEAQ. CDR3 amino acids: CASSFFAGIPETQYF. The CDR3 DNA reads as TGTGCCAGCAGCTTCTTCGCGGGGATACCAGAGACCCAGTACTTC.

This clonotype was observed a few times. This sequence joins TRBV18 and TRBJ1-6; 11 positions agree with TRBD1. CDR3 length: 15 residues. V was clipped by 0 bases and J by 10 bases; unmatched bases: 2. CDR1 is KGHSH, CDR2 LQKENI, per germline. The CDR3 bases are TGTGCCAGCTCACCACCCGGGACAGGGGGATCACCCCTCCACTTT. As protein: CASSPPGTGGSPLHF.

V is TRBV29-1 and J is TRBJ2-7, with 9 bases identical to TRBD1. Germline lookup yields CDR1 SQVTM and CDR2 ANQGSEA. CDR3 length equals 14 residues. The V segment lost 7 bases and the J segment 3 bases; nucleotides outside the gene matches: 10. CDR3 nucleotide sequence: TGCAGCGCTACGAGGGGACAGGGAGGCTACGAGCAGTACTTC. It yields the protein CSATRGQGGYEQYF.

This clonotype was observed at least ten times. The chain links TRBV12-3 or TRBV12-4 to TRBJ2-5, with 8 nucleotides matching TRBD2. This CDR3 region has 13 residues. The V segment lost 4 bases and the J segment 4 bases; nucleotides outside the gene matches: 2. The CDR3 region has the DNA TGTGCCAGCAGTTCCGGGGGGGTAGAGACCCAGTACTTC. It codes for CASSSGGVETQYF.

The chain employs TRBV30 and TRBJ2-1; possible D gene TRBD1, 5 bases. Between the trimmed V and J ends, which lost 5 bases and 16 bases, there was a span of 21 bases. CDR1 and CDR2 (germline): GTSNPN, SVGIG (reference sequence). This CDR3 is 12 amino acids long. DNA of the CDR3: TGTGCCTGGGGCCGGTGGGGCCGAGGAAGATTCTTC. Translated: CAWGRWGRGRFF.

This clonotype was recorded a few times. The rearrangement joins TRBV12-3 or TRBV12-4 to TRBJ2-1; D perhaps matches TRBD2 (6 bases). V was pared by 3 bases and J by 4 bases, with 13 bases between. CDR3 length: 15 residues. The DNA for the CDR3 is TGTGCCAGCAGTTTGAGTCTAGCGTATTACAATGAGCAGTTCTTC. As protein: CASSLSLAYYNEQFF.